Listed below are T cell receptor beta chains from one sample, sequenced in a study of blood T cell repertoires in COVID-19. Produced via immunoSEQ multiplex PCR; TCRdb's table is partial and in-frame only. The sample has about 70,000 clones, approximately 77% seen once; the top ten hold 0.83%. Specimen: peripheral blood. These TCRs come from a woman aged 70-85 years with acute or convalescent COVID-19. The CDR3 runs from the conserved cysteine through the conserved F or W. The D gene is left open where the match is weak. Clone size is stated in some rows and not others, as once, few, many or a class when expanded.

TRBJ1-2 . . TRBV30 TGTGCCTGGAGTCCCTGGGGGGGAGGGGGCTATGGCTACACCTTC CAWSPWGGGGYGYTF
TRBJ2-7 . . TRBV20-1 TGCAGTGCTAGTTCTGGCCCCCCCTTCTACGAGCAGTACTTC CSASSGPPFYEQYF
TRBJ1-5 once TRBD1 TRBV27 TGTGCCAGCAGTTTATTTGGGACAGGGACGGATCAGCCCCAGCATTTT CASSLFGTGTDQPQHF
TRBJ2-3 . TRBD1 TRBV29-1 TGCAGCGTGCGAAAGGGGCAGGGGGCAATAGATACGCAGTATTTT CSVRKGQGAIDTQYF
TRBJ2-1 . . TRBV7-3 TGTGCCAGCAGTAAAACGACTGGTAATGAGCAGTTCTTC CASSKTTGNEQFF
TRBJ1-1 . . TRBV29-1 TGCAGCATTCAGGGGCCGGTGAACACTGAAGCTTTCTTT CSIQGPVNTEAFF
TRBJ2-6 . TRBD1 TRBV5-1 TGCGCCAGCAGCGATAGCTTGGCCGGGACAGAGATCTCTGGGGCCAACGTCCTGACTTTC CASSDSLAGTEISGANVLTF
TRBJ1-1 . . TRBV29-1 TGCAGCGTTGGAACAGGGACGGAGGCTTTCTTT CSVGTGTEAFF
TRBJ2-3 . . TRBV5-1 TGCGCCAGCAGCCCGGAGGGGCAAAGCACAGATACGCAGTATTTT CASSPEGQSTDTQYF
TRBJ2-7 . . TRBV4-1 TGCGCCAGCAGCCAAGTGTTTGGGACCCGGGCGGGACGAGGTCACGAGCAGTACTTC CASSQVFGTRAGRGHEQYF
TRBJ2-6 . . TRBV10-3 TGTGCCATCAGTGGGGGAGTTGCTGGGGCCAACGTCCTGACTTTC CAISGGVAGANVLTF
TRBJ1-4 few . TRBV10-3 TGTGCCACCCAAGGGTACATCGACGGGGGTGAACTGTTTTTT CATQGYIDGGELFF
TRBJ2-3 few . TRBV28 TGTGCCAGCAGTTCCCGGTTCACAGATACGCAGTATTTT CASSSRFTDTQYF
TRBJ1-4 . TRBD1 TRBV5-6 TGTGCCAGCAGCCCTCGGACAGGGAATGAAAAACTGTTTTTT CASSPRTGNEKLFF
TRBJ2-5 . . TRBV18 TGTGCCAGCTCACGCATCCAGGTACAAGAGACCCAGTACTTC CASSRIQVQETQYF
TRBJ2-3 . TRBD1 TRBV15 TGTGCCACCAGCAGGGAGGGAACAGGGGGCCCTCTAAGTACAGATACGCAGTATTTT CATSREGTGGPLSTDTQYF
TRBJ2-1 . TRBD2 TRBV6-1 TGTGCCAGCAGTGCTCGGACTAGCGGGAGTGGCGATGAGCAGTTCTTC CASSARTSGSGDEQFF
TRBJ1-5 . . TRBV4-2 TGTGCCAGCAGCCAAGATGCGGGCAATCAGCCCCAGCATTTT CASSQDAGNQPQHF
TRBJ1-6 . TRBD1 TRBV2 TGTGCCAGCTCCACAGGGGTGGGATCACCCCTCCACTTT CASSTGVGSPLHF
TRBJ2-7 few . TRBV27 TGTGCCAGCAGTCTAAAGCAAAAATACGAGCAGTACTTC CASSLKQKYEQYF
TRBJ2-3 . TRBD2 TRBV7-2 TGTGCCAGCCTTCCCCGCGGGGGTAGCACAGATACGCAGTATTTT CASLPRGGSTDTQYF
TRBJ2-3 . TRBD2 TRBV3-1/TRBV3-2 TGTGCCAGCAGCCAAGCGGGGGGACCCACAGATACGCAGTATTTT CASSQAGGPTDTQYF
TRBJ1-5 once TRBD1 TRBV30 TGTGCCTGGAGCCTTACCGGGACAGGGATGAGCAATCAGCCCCAGCATTTT CAWSLTGTGMSNQPQHF
TRBJ1-4 few TRBD1 TRBV3-1/TRBV3-2 TGTGCCAGCAGCCAGGTGATCGGGACAGGGGATGAAAAACTGTTTTTT CASSQVIGTGDEKLFF
TRBJ1-5 . . TRBV6-5 TGTGCCAGCAGTTCCCTCGGTCTTGATCAGCCCCAGCATTTT CASSSLGLDQPQHF
TRBJ1-2 . . TRBV5-6 TGTGCCAGCAGCTTGTACCCCCCCGCAGGGCCGTCTAACTATGGCTACACCTTC CASSLYPPAGPSNYGYTF
TRBJ2-1 . TRBD1 TRBV19 TGTGCCAGTAGTATAAAGACAGGGTACAATGAGCAGTTCTTC CASSIKTGYNEQFF
TRBJ1-2 few TRBD1 TRBV30 TGTGCCTGGAGCAGGACAGGGAGCTCCTATGGCTACACCTTC CAWSRTGSSYGYTF
TRBJ1-2 . TRBD1 TRBV4-2 TGTGCCAGCAGCCAGGACTCCGGGACAGGAACCTATGGCTACACCTTC CASSQDSGTGTYGYTF
TRBJ2-7 few . TRBV2 TGTGCCAGCAGTGAACAGGGTAGGGCCTATTTC CASSEQGRAYF
TRBJ2-5 . . TRBV3-1/TRBV3-2 TGTGCCAGCGAGCCAAGCGGGCCGGAGACCCAGTACTTC CASEPSGPETQYF
TRBJ1-2 . TRBD1 TRBV19 TGTGCCAGTAGTATCGGGGACAGGGCTTCCTATGGCTACACCTTC CASSIGDRASYGYTF
TRBJ1-5 . TRBD1 TRBV6-5 TGTGCCAGTCAGACAGGGGGCAATCAGCCCCAGCATTTT CASQTGGNQPQHF
TRBJ1-1 . . TRBV23-1 TGCGCCAGCAGTATCGGGGATCTGAGGGGGGAAGCTTTCTTT CASSIGDLRGEAFF
TRBJ1-2 . . TRBV27 TGTGCCAGCAGTCCCATCGGCGGTTACGGCTACACCTTC CASSPIGGYGYTF
TRBJ1-1 . . TRBV13 TGTGCCAGCAGTTACACAGGGAGGGTGAACACTGAAGCTTTCTTT CASSYTGRVNTEAFF
TRBJ2-5 . . TRBV20-1 TGCAGTGCGACACGCCAAGAGACCCAGTACTTC CSATRQETQYF
TRBJ2-2 . . TRBV29-1 TGCAGCGTTGATAAGGCCAGGGGGAACACCGGGGAGCTGTTTTTT CSVDKARGNTGELFF
TRBJ2-1 few TRBD2 TRBV27 TGTGCCAGCAGTTTAGCGGGAGGGTACAATGAGCAGTTCTTC CASSLAGGYNEQFF
TRBJ2-3 . . TRBV24-1 TGTGCCACCAGTGACCCAAGGACAGACGGCACAGATACGCAGTATTTT CATSDPRTDGTDTQYF
TRBJ2-7 . . TRBV6-6 TGTGCCAGCTCCCAGGGTAACGTTGGGTACGAGCAGTACTTC CASSQGNVGYEQYF
TRBJ1-3 . . TRBV7-2 TGTGCCAGCAGCTTAGGCCTACAGGGTTTGGGAAACACCATATATTTT CASSLGLQGLGNTIYF
TRBJ1-4 . TRBD1 TRBV6-5 TGTGCCAGCAGTTCGACAGGGGTTGATGAAAAACTGTTTTTT CASSSTGVDEKLFF
TRBJ1-2 . TRBD1 TRBV5-6 TGTGCCAGCAGCACCCCGGGACAGGGGGCAGAGGGCTACACCTTC CASSTPGQGAEGYTF
TRBJ2-1 . TRBD1 TRBV7-3 TGTGCCAGCAGCGCCCACAGGGGGAGCAACAATGAGCAGTTCTTC CASSAHRGSNNEQFF
TRBJ2-2 . . TRBV6-5 TGTGCCAGCAGTTACTCCGGGCCCCGGGATTCCGGGGAGCTGTTTTTT CASSYSGPRDSGELFF
TRBJ2-7 many TRBD2 TRBV12-3/TRBV12-4 TGTGCCAGCAGGGGGACTAACTCCTACGAGCAGTACTTC CASRGTNSYEQYF
TRBJ2-7 . . TRBV27 TGTGCCAGCAGCCCACAGGGCTACGAGCAGTACTTC CASSPQGYEQYF
TRBJ2-5 . . TRBV30 TGTGCCTGGAGAGAGGCGGGGCGGACCCAGTACTTC CAWREAGRTQYF
TRBJ2-6 once TRBD1 TRBV27 TGTGCCAGCAGTTTATCAGGGACAGGGCGGTCTGGGGCCAACGTCCTGACTTTC CASSLSGTGRSGANVLTF
TRBJ1-2 once TRBD1 TRBV28 TGTGCCAGCAGTAACGGGGGACAGGGGGTTAAGGGCTACACCTTC CASSNGGQGVKGYTF
TRBJ1-4 . . TRBV19 TGTGCCCCGGGGGGCCGGGAAGGTAATGAAAAACTGTTTTTT CAPGGREGNEKLFF
TRBJ1-2 . . TRBV9 TGTGCCAGCAGCGTTCTACAGGGTGACGCTAACTATGGCTACACCTTC CASSVLQGDANYGYTF
TRBJ2-3 . . TRBV28 TGTGCCAGCATCCCTTCAGGGATCGGCACAGATACGCAGTATTTT CASIPSGIGTDTQYF
TRBJ2-1 . . TRBV6-2/TRBV6-3 TGTGCCAGCAGTTACGCGGGTTCCCTAAATGAGCAGTTCTTC CASSYAGSLNEQFF
TRBJ1-1 . . TRBV7-9 TGTGCCAGCAGCCTAGTAGGTCAGGGGCAAGCTTTCTTT CASSLVGQGQAFF
TRBJ1-1 . . TRBV28 TGTGCCAGCAGTTTCGAGATGCTGCGGATGAACACTGAAGCTTTCTTT CASSFEMLRMNTEAFF
TRBJ2-6 once . TRBV5-8 TGTGCCAGCAGCCTCCTCGGGACTTCACCCAACGTCCTGACTTTC CASSLLGTSPNVLTF